This T cell receptor beta chain derives from a study of shared clonotypes between healthy human individuals. Per the germline V gene, CDR1 is SGHTS and CDR2 is YDEGEE. This CDR3 has 16 residues. The trim removed 4 bases at V and 5 bases at J, leaving 9 bases unmatched. Sequenced by immunoSEQ multiplex PCR; TCRdb stores in-frame clones only, minus some. The table shows under 1,100,000 clones, with around 76% occurring only once. Material: memory CD4+ T cells sorted from blood. The sample's subset: CD45RA-negative fraction. The TCR sequence derives from a young man in good health. V gene TRBV5-8 combines with J gene TRBJ2-7, with 13 bases aligning to TRBD2. The CDR3 protein is CASSRLLAGGVDEQYF. For the CDR3, the DNA is TGTGCCAGCAGCCGCCTACTAGCGGGAGGGGTGGACGAGCAGTACTTC.